This T cell receptor beta chain was sequenced during a study of T-cell reconstitution after alpha-beta-depleted transplantation in children (dated by TCRdb to about 2016). In the study overall: Using TCR repertoire profiling, the study followed T-cell immune reconstitution in a quantitative way in children after TCRalphabeta/CD19-depleted allogeneic hematopoietic cell transplantation. Points the paper makes about the study in general: About two months after transplant, the apparently early recovery of alphabetaT-cell counts reportedly depended on just several hundred clones that had expanded rapidly and came from non-depleted graft cells. Over subsequent months, a decline in hyperexpanded clone frequencies was noted, and after one year, T-cell counts and TCRbeta diversity were mostly ascribed to newly produced T cells. The high TCRbeta diversity at day 60 in some patients was ascribed to recipient T cells and intrathymic progenitors that had survived conditioning.

Library preparation used PCR. Sequencing took place on an Illumina HiSeq 2500. To normalize quantification of the TCRbeta repertoire, the TCR libraries were built with molecular barcoding that relied on unique molecular identifiers. TCRdb reworked the public reads: Q25 trimming with fastp, MiXCR clone assembly, productive beta chains retained. Records with the same CDR3 protein are collapsed into one entry carrying the most frequent genes and DNA. This sample comprises approximately 300,000 distinct CDR3 sequences, almost 8% of them detected only once. Approximately 8.6% of the sample rests with the top ten. The table lists this clonotype with a few counts. It lacks a known antigen. Base qualities are not recorded, but no much larger clone differs from it by a single base. In light of the paper, this sample's treatment or condition label describes: allogeneic hematopoietic cell transplantation with graft depleted of TCRalphabeta T cells and CD19 B cells. The children who served as transplant recipients had been given grafts of TCRalphabeta/CD19-depleted allogeneic hematopoietic cells.

Including cysteine and phenylalanine, the CDR3 has 15 amino acids. The kept DNA is CDR3 alone, 45 bases in frame from the first base. V gives up 7 bases and J gives up 4 bases, and the segment between their germline ends measures 17 bases. This receptor was taken from a female patient aged 2-15 years who had a stem cell transplant for Fanconi anemia, so the T cells may come from the graft donor. The sequence is built from TRBV12-3 or TRBV12-4 and TRBJ1-3; the D segment could be TRBD1, given 5 matching bases. This specimen was peripheral blood, taken 360 days after TCRalphabeta/CD19-depleted stem cell transplant. The CDR3 region has the sequence CASTWQGARGNTIYF. DNA sequence: TGTGCCAGCACCTGGCAGGGCGCAAGGGGAAACACCATATATTTT.